This T cell receptor beta chain was sequenced in a study of vaccination and CD4 T cells after COVID-19. On the study more broadly: Cultures designated as controls were supplied with a CEFX pool, an HIV-1 Nef pool, or no peptide.

Cultured CD4+ T cell DNA was sequenced using the Oncomine TCR Beta short-read assay. TCRdb reanalysed the PCR reads using MiXCR and keeps one entry per CDR3 protein. The repertoire holds 3,000 to 4,500 distinct CDR3 sequences, with approximately 24% as singletons. Per the germline V gene, CDR1 is SGHVS and CDR2 is FQNEAQ. The CDR3 covers 16 residues. V was cut by 1 base and J by 5 bases, with 15 bases left in between. Described treatment: approximately nine-day PBMC culture with coronavirus spike peptide pools or control peptides (ViraFEST assay). The unexposed donor's CD4+ T cells were collected before the COVID-19 pandemic (2011-2018). Subject to cell availability, CD4+ T cells from unexposed donors were probed with SARS-CoV-2 S/N and four cold-coronavirus spikes. With respect to this clonotype: Its specificity is unknown.

This clonotype was obtained from a human donor in good health. The rearrangement joins TRBV7-8 to TRBJ1-3; weak D call: TRBD1 (5 bases). What was sequenced was CD4+ T cells from blood, cultured in vitro. As DNA, the CDR3 is TGTGCCAGCAGCTTAGTAGGGCAGGGCCCTAGAAACACCATATATTTT. Translating it yields CASSLVGQGPRNTIYF.